This T cell receptor (beta chain) was documented in a study of control samples from healthy donors and cancer patients. The data were produced by immunoSEQ multiplex PCR, yet TCRdb's version contains in-frame clones alone and is incomplete. The sample gives around 58,000 clones, roughly 95% of which show up once; roughly 1.1% is in the top ten. The sample taken for sequencing was blood. This receptor was identified in a woman aged 18-29 years in good health.

The CDR3 reads CASTGTFVGYGYTF. CDR3 DNA sequence: TGTGCCAGTACCGGGACCTTCGTAGGGTATGGCTACACCTTC. The chain recombines TRBV19 with TRBJ1-2, with D maybe TRBD1 (5 bases). There are 14 residues in the CDR3. V was pared by 7 bases and J by 5 bases, with 17 bases between. Germline assignment: CDR1 LNHDA and CDR2 SQIVND (reference sequence).